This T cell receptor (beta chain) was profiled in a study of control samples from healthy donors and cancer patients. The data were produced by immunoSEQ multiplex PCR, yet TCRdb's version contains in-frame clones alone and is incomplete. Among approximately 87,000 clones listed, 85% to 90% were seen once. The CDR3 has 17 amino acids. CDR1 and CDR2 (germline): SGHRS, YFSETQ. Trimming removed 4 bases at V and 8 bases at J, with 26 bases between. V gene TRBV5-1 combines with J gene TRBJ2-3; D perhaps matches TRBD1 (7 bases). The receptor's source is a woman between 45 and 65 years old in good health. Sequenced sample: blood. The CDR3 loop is CASSHPRTEGARGTQYF. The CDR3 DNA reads TGCGCCAGCAGCCACCCAAGGACGGAGGGGGCCCGGGGTACGCAGTATTTT.